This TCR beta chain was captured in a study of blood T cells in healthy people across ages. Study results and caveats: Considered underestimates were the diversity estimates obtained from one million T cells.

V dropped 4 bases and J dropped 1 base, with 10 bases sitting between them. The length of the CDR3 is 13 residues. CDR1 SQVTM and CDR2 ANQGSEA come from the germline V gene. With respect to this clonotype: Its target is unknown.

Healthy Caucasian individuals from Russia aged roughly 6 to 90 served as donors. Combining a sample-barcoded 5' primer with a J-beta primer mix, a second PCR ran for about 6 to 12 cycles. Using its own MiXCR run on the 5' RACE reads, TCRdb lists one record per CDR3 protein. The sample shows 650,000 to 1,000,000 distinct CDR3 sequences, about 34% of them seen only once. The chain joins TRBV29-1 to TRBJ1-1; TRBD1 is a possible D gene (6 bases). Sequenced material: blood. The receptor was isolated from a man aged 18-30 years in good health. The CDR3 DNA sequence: TGCAGCGTTGGGGGGGGCGGGAACACTGAAGCTTTCTTT. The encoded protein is CSVGGGGNTEAFF.